The 17 T cell receptor beta chains below were found in one sample sequenced in a study of T cell repertoires in cytomegalovirus infection. TCRdb reprocessed the reads with MiXCR, giving one entry per CDR3 protein. The sample contains over 300,000 distinct CDR3 sequences, roughly a sixth of which appear only once. The sequencing input was PBMCs. All receptors derive from a human donor in good health (CMV status not recorded). Some clones in this sample may be carry-over from other donors' samples.

The rearrangement joins TRBV7-2 to TRBJ2-3; D perhaps matches TRBD1 (6 bases). The germline V gene has CDR1 SGHTA and CDR2 FQGNSA. V lost 5 bases to trimming and J lost 13 bases, with 19 bases between them. The CDR3 has 13 residues. CDR3 protein: CASSPRTRGDEYF. CDR3 nucleotide sequence: TGTGCCAGCAGCCCGAGGACCAGGGGCGACGAGTATTTT.

J is TRBJ2-7 and V is TRBV4-2, with a possible D match to TRBD1 (5 bases). This CDR3 spans 17 amino acids. CDR1 and CDR2 from the germline V gene are LGHNA and YNFKEQ. Trimming removed 0 bases at V and 3 bases at J, with 18 bases between. The CDR3: CASSQDTAAEGDYEQYF. As DNA, the CDR3 is TGTGCCAGCAGCCAAGATACGGCGGCAGAAGGGGACTACGAGCAGTACTTC.

The chain has TRBV28 and TRBJ1-2; D not resolved. The CDR3 has 15 residues. The V and J ends lost 3 bases and 4 bases respectively, with 15 bases between them. Germline V CDR1 and CDR2: MDHEN, SYDVKM. This chain's CDR3 is CASSLQSTIVYGYTF. The CDR3 DNA follows: TGTGCCAGCAGTTTGCAGTCAACAATAGTCTATGGCTACACCTTC.

This clonotype was observed a few times. The chain couples TRBV20-1 to TRBJ1-5; D is possibly TRBD1 (5 bases). V lost 2 bases and J 7 bases, leaving 12 bases between the germline ends. CDR3 length: 13 residues. The V gene's germline CDR1 is DFQATT and CDR2 SNEGSKA (reference sequence). In nucleotides, the CDR3 is TGCAGTGCTAGACCCCCGGGGGAACAGCCCCAGCATTTT. Translated: CSARPPGEQPQHF.

The genes are TRBV29-1 and TRBJ1-1; D gene uncertain. The CDR3 contains 14 residues. The V end was cut by 7 bases, the J end by 5 bases, with 20 bases between. Germline CDR1 is SQVTM and CDR2 is ANQGSEA. The CDR3 reads CSDEKGGRGTEAFF. The CDR3 DNA reads as TGCAGCGACGAAAAAGGCGGGCGGGGAACTGAAGCTTTCTTT.

On this clonotype itself: A junction end diverges from the germline sequence, so it may reflect a read error. The chain carries TRBV10-3 and TRBJ1-5; unclear D gene. The CDR3 extends over 15 amino acids. Germline CDR1 ENHRY, CDR2 SYGVKD. CDR3 nucleotide sequence: TGTGTCATCAGTGCCCTGGGGAGTTTCAATCAGCCCCAGCATTTT. It specifies CVISALGSFNQPQHF.

The table lists this clonotype with many counts. The J gene is TRBJ1-2, the V gene TRBV27; unclear D gene. The CDR3 covers 12 residues. V shed 5 bases and J shed 5 bases, with 9 bases lying between them. Germline-derived CDR1 and CDR2 are MNHEY and SMNVEV (reference sequence). The DNA of the CDR3 is TGTGCCAGCAGTACCGGACGTTATGGCTACACCTTC. Protein: CASSTGRYGYTF.

This chain connects TRBV2 to TRBJ1-6, with unresolved D. The CDR3 totals 13 residues. Germline CDR1 is SNHLY and CDR2 is FYNNEI. The ends were cut back, 7 bases at V and 9 bases at J, with 13 bases in the middle. In DNA, the CDR3 is TGTGCCAGCATGGGAAATCCGGGTTCACCCCTCCACTTT. Translating it yields CASMGNPGSPLHF. Combining the CDR3 with reference TRBV2 and TRBJ1-6 gives the whole variable domain EPEVTQTPSHQVTQMGQEVILRCVPISNHLYFYWYRQILGQKVEFLVSFYNNEISEKSEIFDDQFSVERPDGSNFTLKIRSTKLEDSAMYFCASMGNPGSPLHFGNGTRLTVT.

This clonotype was observed at least ten times. The rearrangement joins TRBV7-9 to TRBJ1-2, with D tentatively TRBD1 (5 bases). This CDR3 is built from 14 residues. The V end lost 5 bases, the J end lost 0 bases, and 10 bases lay between the germline ends. Per germline, CDR1 SEHNR and CDR2 FQNEAQ (reference sequence). The CDR3 protein is CASSTWGSNYGYTF. The CDR3 DNA sequence: TGTGCCAGCAGCACCTGGGGGTCTAACTATGGCTACACCTTC.

This clonotype has only a few counts. This rearrangement joins TRBV2 to TRBJ2-5; unclear D gene. The CDR3 runs 13 residues. Germline V gives CDR1 SNHLY, CDR2 FYNNEI. Trimming took 2 bases from V and 3 from J, leaving 7 bases between them. The chain's CDR3 is CASSEFPKETQYF. CDR3 nucleotide sequence: TGTGCCAGCAGTGAATTCCCTAAAGAGACCCAGTACTTC.

This clonotype was recorded many times. V and J are TRBV28 and TRBJ1-3; D unresolved. V lost 3 bases to trimming and J lost 6 bases, with 9 bases between them. Looked up from germline, CDR1 is MDHEN and CDR2 is SYDVKM. This CDR3 contains 13 residues. CDR3 sequence: CASSFRDINTIYF. For the CDR3, the DNA is TGTGCCAGCAGTTTCCGGGATATAAACACCATATATTTT.

The V call is TRBV20-1, the J call TRBJ2-6; 11 bases match TRBD1. Germline V lookup: CDR1 DFQATT, CDR2 SNEGSKA (reference sequence). The V gene end was trimmed by 0 bases and the J gene end by 1 base; junction bases not matched to a gene: 2. The CDR3 is 17 residues long. The CDR3 nucleotides are TGCAGTGCTAGAGATGGGACAGGGGGATCTGGGGCCAACGTCCTGACTTTC. Protein sequence: CSARDGTGGSGANVLTF.

This chain links TRBV6-5 with TRBJ1-1; D ambiguous. V lost 2 bases and J 0 bases, leaving 10 bases between the germline ends. The CDR3 length is 15 residues. Germline values: CDR1 MNHEY, CDR2 SVGAGI. DNA of the CDR3: TGTGCCAGCAGTTACGGGGTAGGGATGAACACTGAAGCTTTCTTT. This encodes CASSYGVGMNTEAFF.

In this sample, this clonotype turned up a few times. The chain is built from TRBV28 and TRBJ1-2; 7 bases map to TRBD1. Germline loops: CDR1 MDHEN, CDR2 SYDVKM. The trim removed 9 bases at V and 8 bases at J, leaving 9 bases unmatched. The CDR3 is made up of 12 amino acids. CDR3 sequence reads: CASLRGGHGYTF. DNA of the CDR3: TGTGCCAGTTTGCGAGGGGGCCACGGCTACACCTTC.

This clonotype was observed a few times. J is TRBJ2-1 and V is TRBV7-9; possibly TRBD1 or TRBD2 for D (6 bases each). Trimming pared 4 bases from V and 3 bases from J, leaving 10 bases between. Germline V gene data show CDR1 as SEHNR and CDR2 as FQNEAQ (reference sequence). CDR3 length: 14 amino acids. CDR3: CASSSGAFYNEQFF. The CDR3 region has the DNA TGTGCCAGCAGCTCGGGGGCCTTCTACAATGAGCAGTTCTTC.

Ten or more counts support this clonotype. This rearrangement joins TRBV2 to TRBJ2-5; the match to TRBD1 covers 8 bases. This CDR3 is built from 13 residues. The V segment lost 5 bases and the J segment 3 bases; nucleotides outside the gene matches: 2. Germline loops: CDR1 SNHLY, CDR2 FYNNEI. The CDR3 nucleotides read TGTGCCAGCAGTAGGGGACAGGAAGAGACCCAGTACTTC. Residues: CASSRGQEETQYF.

The CDR3 protein is CSARDRAGTSNTEAFF. The CDR3 DNA follows: TGCAGTGCTAGAGATCGGGCGGGGACATCGAACACTGAAGCTTTCTTT. The chain employs TRBV20-1 and TRBJ1-1; D may be TRBD1 (6 bases). V was pared by 0 bases and J by 1 base, with 15 bases between. Germline assignment: CDR1 DFQATT and CDR2 SNEGSKA (reference sequence). This CDR3 has 16 residues.